The 30 T cell receptor beta chains in this list originate from one sample, sequenced in a study of cytomegalovirus exposure and HLA in healthy donors. Primers: 60 Vbeta forward and 13 Jbeta reverse. The method was immunoSEQ multiplex PCR; TCRdb's version includes in-frame clones alone and lacks a portion of them. The table has 74,000 or so clones, around 80% seen once; the top ten hold approximately 3%. The sample consisted of PBMCs. The receptors were gathered from a man aged 50 to 60 in good health and CMV-seropositive.

CDR3 in amino acids: CASSEGGRSMGEKLFF. CDR3 DNA: TGTGCCAGCAGTGAAGGAGGGAGATCGATGGGGGAAAAACTGTTTTTT. This sequence joins TRBV2 and TRBJ1-4; no clear D gene. The CDR3 loop spans 16 amino acids. Trimming removed 1 base at V and 8 bases at J, with 17 bases between. Germline V CDR1 and CDR2: SNHLY, FYNNEI.

The CDR3 DNA follows: TGTGCTAGTGTTTCGCCGGGACTTTTGGGCACCGGGGAGCTGTTTTTT. Protein product: CASVSPGLLGTGELFF. The J gene is TRBJ2-2, the V gene TRBV12-5; a possible D gene is TRBD2 (6 bases). Germline V CDR1 and CDR2: LGHNT, FRNRAP. The CDR3 is made up of 16 amino acids. V lost 7 bases and J 4 bases, leaving 19 bases between the germline ends.

The V call is TRBV29-1, the J call TRBJ2-1; D not certain. Per germline, CDR1 SQVTM and CDR2 ANQGSEA. The CDR3 consists of 13 residues. The germline V and J ends were trimmed by 7 bases and 0 bases, with 10 bases remaining between them. The CDR3 DNA reads TGCAGCGCTTCGTATAGCTCCTACAATGAGCAGTTCTTC. This encodes CSASYSSYNEQFF.

V usage is TRBV9 and J usage is TRBJ1-2; 9 bases line up with TRBD1. The trim removed 1 base at V and 5 bases at J, leaving 6 bases unmatched. CDR1 and CDR2 from the germline V gene are SGDLS and YYNGEE. The CDR3 length is 15 residues. The CDR3 loop is CASSVSWGQGYGYTF. The CDR3 bases are TGTGCCAGCAGCGTATCCTGGGGACAGGGATATGGCTACACCTTC.

The V call is TRBV5-5, the J call TRBJ1-1; a possible D gene is TRBD1 (6 bases). The germline V gene has CDR1 SGHKS and CDR2 YYEKEE (reference sequence). The CDR3 is made up of 15 amino acids. V was cut by 4 bases and J by 4 bases, with 17 bases left in between. Written as DNA, the CDR3 is TGTGCCAGCAGCGGACAGATCAATTGGGGCACTGAAGCTTTCTTT. Its protein is CASSGQINWGTEAFF.

The chain employs TRBV18 and TRBJ1-2, with TRBD1 matching over 10 bases. V was pared by 6 bases and J by 3 bases, with 4 bases of the junction left unmatched. The germline gives CDR1 KGHSH, CDR2 LQKENI. The CDR3 totals 14 residues. The CDR3 region has the DNA TGTGCCAGCTCTCGACAGGGGGCGGACTATGGCTACACCTTC. It codes for CASSRQGADYGYTF.

The chain combines TRBV2 with TRBJ1-2, with D perhaps matching TRBD1 (5 bases). Trimming cost V 6 bases and J 3 bases, with 11 bases left between them. This CDR3 is 13 amino acids long. The V gene's germline CDR1 is SNHLY and CDR2 FYNNEI. CDR3 in DNA: TGTGCCAGCAGAGTAGACAGCTACTATGGCTACACCTTC. It yields the protein CASRVDSYYGYTF.

There are a few counts of this clone. The rearrangement links TRBV11-1 to TRBJ2-3; no clear D. This CDR3 has 15 amino acids. Trimming cost V 1 base and J 6 bases, with 14 bases left between them. The germline gives CDR1 SGHAT, CDR2 FQDESV (reference sequence). CDR3 nucleotide sequence: TGTGCCAGCAGCTTAGATGTTAGTACCACGGATACGCAGTATTTT. Its protein product is CASSLDVSTTDTQYF.

For this clone: The junction departs from germline at one end; a sequencing error may be responsible. The chain joins TRBV7-9 to TRBJ2-7, with 11 bases that match TRBD2. The germline V gene has CDR1 SEHNR and CDR2 FQNEAQ (reference sequence). This CDR3 is 19 amino acids long. CDR3 protein: CSSSLGSSGRLLSSYEQYF. The CDR3 nucleotides read TGTTCCAGCAGCTTAGGGTCTAGCGGGAGGTTGTTGAGCTCCTACGAGCAGTACTTC.

The gene calls are TRBV6-5 and TRBJ1-1; D not certain. Per germline, CDR1 MNHEY and CDR2 SVGAGI. The CDR3 length is 15 residues. The germline V and J ends were trimmed by 0 bases and 1 base, with 9 bases remaining between them. The CDR3 is CASSYSSQRNTEAFF. The DNA for the CDR3 is TGTGCCAGCAGTTACTCGAGCCAGCGGAACACTGAAGCTTTCTTT.

The chain recombines TRBV7-9 with TRBJ2-1; D may be TRBD1 (6 bases). Germline V lookup: CDR1 SEHNR, CDR2 FQNEAQ (reference sequence). V lost 5 bases to trimming and J lost 8 bases, with 16 bases between them. This CDR3 has 14 amino acids. Here the CDR3 DNA reads TGTGCCAGCAGCCCCGGAACAGGGTATGATGAGCAGTTCTTC. It encodes CASSPGTGYDEQFF.

V and J are TRBV5-6 and TRBJ2-7; 7 bases agree with TRBD1. J was trimmed by 3 bases and V by 3 bases; bases with no gene match: 0. Per germline, CDR1 SGHDT and CDR2 YYEEEE. The CDR3 is made up of 12 amino acids. The DNA of the CDR3 is TGTGCCAGCAGCTACAGGGGCTACGAGCAGTACTTC. It yields the protein CASSYRGYEQYF. Variable domain in full (rest from reference TRBV5-6 and TRBJ2-7): DAGVTQSPTHLIKTRGQQVTLRCSPKSGHDTVSWYQQALGQGPQFIFQYYEEEERQRGNFPDRFSGHQFPNYSSELNVNALLLGDSALYLCASSYRGYEQYFGPGTRLTVT.

V is TRBV19 and J is TRBJ1-1; 8 nucleotides match TRBD1. Germline CDR1 LNHDA, CDR2 SQIVND (reference sequence). The CDR3 covers 16 residues. After removal of 4 bases from V and 0 bases from J, the junction contained 7 bases not matched to a gene. The CDR3 spells CASSTQTGAMNTEAFF. The CDR3 DNA reads as TGTGCCAGTAGTACTCAGACAGGGGCAATGAACACTGAAGCTTTCTTT. The variable domain in full, completed from reference TRBV19 and TRBJ1-1, reads DGGITQSPKYLFRKEGQNVTLSCEQNLNHDAMYWYRQDPGQGLRLIYYSQIVNDFQKGDIAEGYSVSREKKESFPLTVTSAQKNPTAFYLCASSTQTGAMNTEAFFGQGTRLTVV.

This clone was observed once. The chain has TRBV30 and TRBJ1-5; 10 bases map to TRBD1. Germline V gene sequence: CDR1 GTSNPN, CDR2 SVGIG (reference sequence). The junction had 1 base not matched to a gene; V was cut back by 4 bases and J by 4 bases. This CDR3 spans 13 amino acids. CDR3 sequence reads: CAWKGQGNQPQHF. The CDR3 DNA reads as TGTGCCTGGAAGGGACAGGGGAATCAGCCCCAGCATTTT.

This chain links TRBV6-1 with TRBJ2-7; D possibly corresponds to TRBD2 (7 bases). Trimming left V 2 bases short and J 0 bases short, with 20 bases between. Per the germline V gene, CDR1 is MNHNS and CDR2 is SASEGT. The CDR3 covers 18 residues. This CDR3 is CASSERGGFWGSSYEQYF. The CDR3 bases are TGTGCCAGCAGTGAAAGGGGGGGATTCTGGGGTTCCTCCTACGAGCAGTACTTC.

This clone was recorded a few times. The chain joins TRBV18 to TRBJ2-2, with a tentative D call TRBD2 (6 bases). The ends were cut back, 6 bases at V and 6 bases at J, with 14 bases in the middle. Germline values: CDR1 KGHSH, CDR2 LQKENI. This CDR3 is built from 14 residues. The CDR3 loop reads CASSLGEVAGELFF. The CDR3 DNA follows: TGTGCCAGCTCGCTCGGGGAGGTCGCCGGGGAGCTGTTTTTT. Full variable domain (outside the CDR3, taken from reference TRBV18 and TRBJ2-2): NAGVMQNPRHLVRRRGQEARLRCSPMKGHSHVYWYRQLPEEGLKFMVYLQKENIIDESGMPKERFSAEFPKEGPSILRIQQVVRGDSAAYFCASSLGEVAGELFFGEGSRLTVL.

The rearrangement joins TRBV5-3 to TRBJ2-7; 14 bases are a match to TRBD2. TRBV5-3 is sorted into the ORF group, with uncertain function. Trimming removed 3 bases from V and 2 bases from J; junction bases left unmatched: 4. This CDR3 contains 16 residues. CDR3 bases: TGTGCCAGAAGCTCATCGGGACTAGCGGGAGCCTACGAGCAGTACTTC. Translated, it gives CARSSSGLAGAYEQYF.

J is TRBJ1-1 and V is TRBV18, with 10 bases lining up with TRBD1. The CDR3 sequence is 14 residues long. Germline V gene sequence: CDR1 KGHSH, CDR2 LQKENI. Germline trimming cut 6 bases from V and 5 bases from J; bases unmatched to any gene: 6. The CDR3 loop reads CASSPDRGYTEAFF. The DNA for the CDR3 is TGTGCCAGCTCCCCGGACAGGGGGTATACTGAAGCTTTCTTT.

The rearrangement links TRBV27 to TRBJ2-7; D possibly corresponds to TRBD2 (5 bases). Trimming took off 3 bases at V and 4 bases at J, with 13 bases between the two ends. The CDR3 covers 14 residues. Germline V gene sequence: CDR1 MNHEY, CDR2 SMNVEV (reference sequence). The CDR3 DNA reads TGTGCCAGCAGTTTGTCTCTAGCTTGGTACGAGCAGTACTTC. It yields the protein CASSLSLAWYEQYF.

The J gene is TRBJ2-1, the V gene TRBV2; 8 bases are a match to TRBD2. CDR3 length: 16 residues. Germline V gene sequence: CDR1 SNHLY, CDR2 FYNNEI. V was clipped by 3 bases and J by 2 bases; unmatched bases: 6. The DNA of the CDR3 is TGTGCCAGCAGTGACCCAGCGGGAGTACCCTACAATGAGCAGTTCTTC. Translating gives CASSDPAGVPYNEQFF.

This sequence joins TRBV4-3 and TRBJ2-2; 8 bases agree with TRBD2. This CDR3 has 17 amino acids. The germline CDR1 and CDR2 sequences are LGHNA and YSLEER. V shed 0 bases, J shed 4 bases, and the junction held 7 bases outside the gene matches. The CDR3 sequence: CASSQDLGLAVTGELFF. The CDR3, as DNA: TGCGCCAGCAGCCAAGATTTAGGACTAGCCGTCACCGGGGAGCTGTTTTTT.

The rearrangement uses TRBV5-4 and TRBJ1-6, with TRBD1 matching over 7 bases. Germline CDR1 is SGHNT and CDR2 is YYREEE (reference sequence). The ends lost 5 bases at V and 10 bases at J; junction bases unmatched: 12. The CDR3 totals 15 residues. CDR3 coding DNA: TGTGCCAGCAGGGGGTTTCAGGGGGTAGGGTCACCCCTCCACTTT. Its translation is CASRGFQGVGSPLHF. Together with reference TRBV5-4 and TRBJ1-6, the CDR3 gives the full variable domain: ETGVTQSPTHLIKTRGQQVTLRCSSQSGHNTVSWYQQALGQGPQFIFQYYREEENGRGNFPPRFSGLQFPNYSSELNVNALELDDSALYLCASRGFQGVGSPLHFGNGTRLTVT.

CDR3: CATGTLAATYNEQFF. CDR3 DNA sequence: TGTGCCACCGGTACCCTAGCGGCAACCTACAATGAGCAGTTCTTC. V and J are TRBV19 and TRBJ2-1, with TRBD2 identical over 7 bases. V was clipped by 10 bases and J by 2 bases; unmatched bases: 11. CDR3 length: 15 amino acids. Germline V CDR1 and CDR2: LNHDA, SQIVND (reference sequence).

J is TRBJ2-7 and V is TRBV7-8; 9 bases map to TRBD2. The trim removed 1 base at V and 1 base at J, leaving 11 bases unmatched. The CDR3 has 18 residues. Germline lookup yields CDR1 SGHVS and CDR2 FQNEAQ. For the CDR3, the DNA is TGTGCCAGCAGCTTAGGTTGGTCTAGCGGGACCCGGTCCTACGAGCAGTACTTC. Its protein product is CASSLGWSSGTRSYEQYF.

This rearrangement joins TRBV4-2 to TRBJ1-2; D unclear. V was shortened by 1 base and J by 6 bases, with 18 bases between the two germline ends. The germline V gene has CDR1 LGHNA and CDR2 YNFKEQ. The CDR3 length is 16 residues. CDR3 loop: CASSQGEGTDIDGYTF. The CDR3 region has the DNA TGTGCCAGCAGCCAAGGTGAGGGTACGGATATTGATGGCTACACCTTC.

This chain uses TRBV6-1 with TRBJ1-5, with no clear D. The CDR3 is 13 amino acids. Germline-derived CDR1 and CDR2 are MNHNS and SASEGT. V lost 6 bases to trimming and J lost 4 bases, with 10 bases between them. CDR3 in amino acids: CASRVEGNQPQHF. The CDR3 nucleotides read TGTGCCAGCAGGGTTGAGGGTAATCAGCCCCAGCATTTT.

This chain connects TRBV7-2 to TRBJ1-4, with TRBD1 identical over 12 bases. Germline loops: CDR1 SGHTA, CDR2 FQGNSA. The CDR3 covers 14 residues. V was pared by 5 bases and J by 8 bases, with 3 bases of the junction left unmatched. CDR3 DNA: TGTGCCAGCAGCGGGGACAGGGGGCAAGAAAAACTGTTTTTT. Protein: CASSGDRGQEKLFF.

The V and J genes are TRBV5-1 and TRBJ2-1; 10 bases align to TRBD2. V gave up 0 bases and J gave up 3 bases; unmatched junction bases: 6. CDR1 is SGHRS and CDR2 is YFSETQ in the germline V gene. The CDR3 length is 17 residues. CDR3 DNA: TGCGCCAGCAGCTTGGCAACAGCGGGAGGGCTCTACAATGAGCAGTTCTTC. Translating gives CASSLATAGGLYNEQFF.

J is TRBJ2-3 and V is TRBV18; TRBD2 might be the D (6 bases). CDR3 size: 18 residues. Per germline, CDR1 KGHSH and CDR2 LQKENI. V was pared by 0 bases and J by 0 bases, with 16 bases between. The CDR3 is CASSPPLRPGTSTDTQYF. The DNA for the CDR3 is TGTGCCAGCTCACCACCCCTCCGCCCGGGGACTAGCACAGATACGCAGTATTTT.

The V call is TRBV27, the J call TRBJ2-3; possible D gene TRBD2, 6 bases. Trimming took off 5 bases at V and 7 bases at J, with 19 bases between the two ends. Germline assignment: CDR1 MNHEY and CDR2 SMNVEV (reference sequence). The CDR3 has 15 amino acids. The DNA for the CDR3 is TGTGCCAGCAGTCTTTCGGGACTCGTTTCTAATACGCAGTATTTT. Its translation: CASSLSGLVSNTQYF.